This TCR beta chain was identified in a study of tumor and adjacent non-tumor tissue in lung cancer. Comments on this clonotype: The antigen remains unidentified. A single base separates this from a much larger clone, so it may be a read error.

Trimming took 2 bases from V and 13 from J, leaving 17 bases between them. Germline CDR1 SQVTM, CDR2 ANQGSEA. The CDR3 is 12 residues long. This sample's RNA came from whole unsorted tissue. Chemotherapy-naive patients with new lung cancer underwent thoracic surgery in China, August–late 2014. Study-wide results and caveats: Normal lung showed higher cumulative top 100 clone frequency than tumor. Shorter survival was associated with higher TCR diversity in tumors.

The library came from three nested PCR rounds adapted from ARM-PCR protocols. A single record per CDR3 protein comes from TCRdb applying MiXCR to the multiplex PCR reads. The sample contains about 110,000 distinct CDR3 sequences, around 80% of which appear only once. The source material was lung tumor tissue. The clonotype was recovered from an older woman with non-small cell lung cancer. The chain couples TRBV29-1 to TRBJ1-1; perhaps TRBD1 as D (6 bases). CDR3 sequence reads: CSVEPQQGAVFF. DNA of the CDR3: TGCAGCGTTGAACCTCAACAGGGTGCAGTTTTCTTT.